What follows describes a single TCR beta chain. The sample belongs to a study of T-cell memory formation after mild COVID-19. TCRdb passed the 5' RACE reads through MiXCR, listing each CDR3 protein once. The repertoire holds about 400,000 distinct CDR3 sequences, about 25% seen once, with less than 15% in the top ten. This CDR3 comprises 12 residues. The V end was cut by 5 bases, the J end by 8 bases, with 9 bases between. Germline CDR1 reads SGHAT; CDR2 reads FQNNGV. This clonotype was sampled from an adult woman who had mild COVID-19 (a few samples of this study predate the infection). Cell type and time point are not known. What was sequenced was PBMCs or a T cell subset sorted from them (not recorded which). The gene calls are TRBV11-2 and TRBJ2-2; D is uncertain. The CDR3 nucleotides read TGTGCCAGCAGCCCATATAGGGGGGAGCTGTTTTTT. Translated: CASSPYRGELFF.